Listed here are 23 T cell receptor beta chains from one sample, sequenced in a study of PD-1 blockade in classical Hodgkin lymphoma. This table comes from immunoSEQ multiplex PCR, and its TCRdb copy is limited to in-frame clones, with some not included. The sample has some 100,000 clones, 85% to 95% seen once. Indicated time point: cycle 4 day 1 (C4D1), after 6 weeks of nivolumab. No patient escaped relapse after autologous stem cell transplantation, and brentuximab vedotin exposure varied. The sample in question was peripheral blood mononuclear cells (PBMCs), obtained before the fourth cycle of nivolumab. The receptors originated from a human donor with classical Hodgkin lymphoma.

Concerning this clone itself: A junction boundary mismatches the germline segment, possibly from a read error. The J gene is TRBJ1-3, the V gene TRBV5-5, with a possible D match to TRBD1 (5 bases). CDR1 and CDR2 (germline): SGHKS, YYEKEE (reference sequence). The CDR3 contains 15 residues. The CDR3 spells CASRLDGTLGNTIYF. The CDR3 coding sequence is TGTGCCAGCAGGTTGGACGGGACCCTCGGAAACACCATATATTTT.

The gene calls are TRBV7-9 and TRBJ2-7; 9 bases line up with TRBD2. The CDR3 has 17 amino acids. Germline V CDR1 and CDR2: SEHNR, FQNEAQ (reference sequence). V gave up 3 bases and J gave up 6 bases; unmatched junction bases: 15. CDR3 coding DNA: TGTGCCAGCAGCTTGGGTACTAGCGGGCCGGGATGGTTCGAGCAGTACTTC. Its protein product is CASSLGTSGPGWFEQYF. Filled out from reference TRBV7-9 and TRBJ2-7, the complete variable domain reads DTGVSQNPRHKITKRGQNVTFRCDPISEHNRLYWYRQTLGQGPEFLTYFQNEAQLEKSRLLSDRFSAERPKGSFSTLEIQRTEQGDSAMYLCASSLGTSGPGWFEQYFGPGTRLTVT.

The V and J genes are TRBV4-1 and TRBJ1-4; a weak D match, TRBD1 (5 bases). CDR3 length: 15 amino acids. Germline CDR1 is MGHRA and CDR2 is YSYEKL. Deletions cut 1 base from V and 7 bases from J, with 13 bases between. The DNA of the CDR3 is TGCGCCAGCAGCCAAGCCCGGGGGACGCTTGAAAAACTGTTTTTT. Amino acids: CASSQARGTLEKLFF.

In its sample, this clone was seen once. This chain links TRBV19 with TRBJ2-7; the D gene could be TRBD1 or TRBD2 (6 bases each). The CDR3 contains 14 residues. The V end was cut by 5 bases, the J end by 8 bases, with 19 bases between. Germline V lookup: CDR1 LNHDA, CDR2 SQIVND (reference sequence). This chain's CDR3 is CASSLRAAGGQQYF. The CDR3 DNA sequence: TGTGCCAGTAGTCTCCGGGCAGCCGGGGGCCAGCAGTACTTC. The full variable domain, its missing parts supplied by reference TRBV19 and TRBJ2-7, is DGGITQSPKYLFRKEGQNVTLSCEQNLNHDAMYWYRQDPGQGLRLIYYSQIVNDFQKGDIAEGYSVSREKKESFPLTVTSAQKNPTAFYLCASSLRAAGGQQYFGPGTRLTVT.

The chain couples TRBV19 to TRBJ2-5, with 8 bases lining up with TRBD1. J was trimmed by 2 bases and V by 1 base; bases with no gene match: 3. The CDR3 is 15 amino acids. The germline V gene has CDR1 LNHDA and CDR2 SQIVND (reference sequence). The CDR3 sequence: CASSIVYRGQETQYF. In DNA form, the CDR3 reads TGTGCCAGTAGTATAGTATACAGGGGGCAAGAGACCCAGTACTTC. The full variable domain, its missing parts supplied by reference TRBV19 and TRBJ2-5, is DGGITQSPKYLFRKEGQNVTLSCEQNLNHDAMYWYRQDPGQGLRLIYYSQIVNDFQKGDIAEGYSVSREKKESFPLTVTSAQKNPTAFYLCASSIVYRGQETQYFGPGTRLLVL.

The rearrangement uses TRBV27 and TRBJ1-1; D is possibly TRBD1 (5 bases). V dropped 2 bases and J dropped 1 base, with 20 bases sitting between them. Germline loops: CDR1 MNHEY, CDR2 SMNVEV (reference sequence). This CDR3 region has 18 residues. The DNA for the CDR3 is TGTGCCAGCAGTTTAATTCCTAGCAGGGTCCTGCCGAACACTGAAGCTTTCTTT. Its translation: CASSLIPSRVLPNTEAFF.

This clone was observed a few times. The chain employs TRBV28 and TRBJ1-1, with 7 positions matching TRBD1. The germline CDR1 and CDR2 sequences are MDHEN and SYDVKM. The CDR3 sequence is 17 residues long. V was clipped by 3 bases and J by 1 base; unmatched bases: 11. DNA of the CDR3: TGTGCCAGCAGTTTCGAAGTACGGCGACAGGGGAACACTGAAGCTTTCTTT. Translating gives CASSFEVRRQGNTEAFF. The full variable domain, in which reference TRBV28 and TRBJ1-1 provide the parts outside the CDR3, is DVKVTQSSRYLVKRTGEKVFLECVQDMDHENMFWYRQDPGLGLRLIYFSYDVKMKEKGDIPEGYSVSREKKERFSLILESASTNQTSMYLCASSFEVRRQGNTEAFFGQGTRLTVV.

This chain uses TRBV25-1 with TRBJ2-2; 8 bases match TRBD2. After removal of 4 bases from V and 1 base from J, the junction contained 11 bases not matched to a gene. This CDR3 has 18 amino acids. Germline V gives CDR1 MGHDK, CDR2 SYGVNS. DNA of the CDR3: TGTGCCAGCAGTGGAATCCGGGGACTAGTTCAGAACACCGGGGAGCTGTTTTTT. It specifies CASSGIRGLVQNTGELFF.

The V gene is TRBV9, the J gene TRBJ1-1; maybe TRBD1 (5 bases). Germline-derived CDR1 and CDR2 are SGDLS and YYNGEE. Deletions cut 1 base from V and 5 bases from J, with 21 bases between. This CDR3 has 17 amino acids. CDR3 sequence: CASSVPPGTPKETEAFF. Here the CDR3 DNA reads TGTGCCAGCAGCGTACCCCCCGGGACCCCCAAAGAGACTGAAGCTTTCTTT.

The rearrangement joins TRBV5-1 to TRBJ2-5; a possible D gene is TRBD2 (6 bases). In germline, CDR1 is SGHRS, CDR2 YFSETQ. The CDR3 runs 14 residues. V gave up 5 bases and J gave up 5 bases, with 16 bases separating them. This CDR3 reads CASSTRGGVETQYF. The CDR3, as DNA: TGCGCCAGCAGTACTAGGGGAGGAGTGGAGACCCAGTACTTC. Full variable domain (remainder filled in from reference TRBV5-1 and TRBJ2-5): KAGVTQTPRYLIKTRGQQVTLSCSPISGHRSVSWYQQTPGQGLQFLFEYFSETQRNKGNFPGRFSGRQFSNSRSEMNVSTLELGDSALYLCASSTRGGVETQYFGPGTRLLVL.

The rearrangement uses TRBV9 and TRBJ1-2; 9 bases are shared with TRBD1. This CDR3 spans 14 amino acids. In germline, CDR1 is SGDLS, CDR2 YYNGEE. V shed 3 bases, J shed 3 bases, and the junction held 3 bases outside the gene matches. CDR3 protein: CASSADRGYYGYTF. The CDR3 DNA is TGTGCCAGCAGCGCGGACAGGGGCTACTATGGCTACACCTTC.

The count of this clone is one. The rearrangement uses TRBV6-1 and TRBJ2-2; D might be TRBD2 (5 bases). The CDR3 sequence is 12 residues long. Germline-derived CDR1 and CDR2 are MNHNS and SASEGT. V lost 6 bases to trimming and J lost 7 bases, with 9 bases between them. Here the CDR3 reads CASSYGDGELFF. The CDR3 region has the DNA TGTGCCAGCAGCTACGGGGACGGGGAGCTGTTTTTT.

As DNA, the CDR3 is TGTGCCAGCAGCTTAAGGGACAGGGCCTCCTACGAGCAGTACTTC. Residues: CASSLRDRASYEQYF. J is TRBJ2-7 and V is TRBV7-2; 9 positions agree with TRBD1. V shed 2 bases, J shed 0 bases, and the junction held 2 bases outside the gene matches. The germline gives CDR1 SGHTA, CDR2 FQGNSA. CDR3 length: 15 amino acids.

Written as DNA, the CDR3 is TGTGCCAGCTCACCAATTGCAGGGGTGAATGGCTACACCTTC. As protein: CASSPIAGVNGYTF. The J gene is TRBJ1-2, the V gene TRBV18; TRBD1 is a possible D gene (6 bases). This CDR3 has 14 amino acids. V was clipped by 2 bases and J by 6 bases, with 13 bases between them. Per the germline V gene, CDR1 is KGHSH and CDR2 is LQKENI.

This chain joins TRBV5-1 and TRBJ2-5; 9 bases match TRBD1. V shed 0 bases and J 2 bases; nucleotides not matched to a gene: 5. Germline CDR1 SGHRS, CDR2 YFSETQ. The CDR3 is made up of 16 amino acids. In DNA, the CDR3 is TGCGCCAGCAGCTTGGGGCCGACAGGGGGACAAGAGACCCAGTACTTC. Translated: CASSLGPTGGQETQYF.

The J gene is TRBJ2-1, the V gene TRBV7-9; 9 bases map to TRBD2. CDR3 length: 19 amino acids. The ends lost 5 bases at V and 9 bases at J; junction bases unmatched: 23. Germline V lookup: CDR1 SEHNR, CDR2 FQNEAQ (reference sequence). The CDR3 bases are TGTGCCAGCAGCCCATTCGTGGCTAGCGGGATGTTAGTAGGCGGTGAGCAGTTCTTC. Translation gives CASSPFVASGMLVGGEQFF.

The chain links TRBV6-4 to TRBJ2-5, with TRBD2 matching over 7 bases. V shed 2 bases, J shed 5 bases, and the junction held 5 bases outside the gene matches. The CDR3 extends over 14 amino acids. The germline gives CDR1 MRHNA, CDR2 SNTAGT. CDR3 bases: TGTGCCAGCAGTGACGCGGGAGAGTGGGAGACCCAGTACTTC. The encoded protein is CASSDAGEWETQYF.

The chain employs TRBV7-9 and TRBJ2-2; 14 bases match TRBD2. Germline-derived CDR1 and CDR2 are SEHNR and FQNEAQ (reference sequence). Losses at the gene ends were 4 bases for V and 1 base for J; bases not matched to a gene: 8. The CDR3 has 19 residues. The CDR3 DNA is TGTGCCAGCAGCTCGACTAGCGGGAGGGCCCTATTGAACACCGGGGAGCTGTTTTTT. Its protein product is CASSSTSGRALLNTGELFF.

The V and J genes are TRBV28 and TRBJ1-5; a possible D gene is TRBD1 (5 bases). The ends were cut back, 5 bases at V and 3 bases at J, with 14 bases in the middle. The germline CDR1 and CDR2 sequences are MDHEN and SYDVKM. This CDR3 region has 15 residues. CDR3 in amino acids: CASSLPGRNNQPQHF. CDR3 DNA sequence: TGTGCCAGCAGTCTCCCGGGACGGAACAATCAGCCCCAGCATTTT.

The chain uses TRBV6-5 and TRBJ2-2, with D possibly called TRBD1 or TRBD2 (5 bases each). V lost 4 bases to trimming and J lost 1 base, with 13 bases between them. Germline CDR1 and CDR2: MNHEY and SVGAGI. The CDR3 has 16 residues. DNA of the CDR3: TGTGCCAGCAGTTGGCTGGGACGGCTGAACACCGGGGAGCTGTTTTTT. It specifies CASSWLGRLNTGELFF.

V is TRBV9 and J is TRBJ2-1; the match to TRBD2 covers 10 bases. The CDR3 loop spans 18 amino acids. The germline CDR1 and CDR2 sequences are SGDLS and YYNGEE. V trimming: 2 bases; J trimming: 0 bases; junction bases outside the gene matches: 8. The CDR3 is CASSVVTSGTTSYNEQFF. The CDR3 DNA is TGTGCCAGCAGCGTCGTAACTAGCGGGACTACCTCCTACAATGAGCAGTTCTTC. The variable domain in full, with the rest retrieved from reference TRBV9 and TRBJ2-1, is DSGVTQTPKHLITATGQRVTLRCSPRSGDLSVYWYQQSLDQGLQFLIQYYNGEERAKGNILERFSAQQFPDLHSELNLSSLELGDSALYFCASSVVTSGTTSYNEQFFGPGTRLTVL.

V usage is TRBV18 and J usage is TRBJ2-5; TRBD2 matches 12 bases. The CDR3 consists of 19 residues. In germline, CDR1 is KGHSH, CDR2 LQKENI. V lost 3 bases to trimming and J lost 4 bases; unmatched junction nucleotides: 15. This CDR3 reads CASSPALAGGPRSGETQYF. The CDR3 DNA reads as TGTGCCAGCTCACCTGCGCTAGCGGGAGGGCCGAGGTCTGGAGAGACCCAGTACTTC.

The J gene is TRBJ1-3, the V gene TRBV11-2, with D uncertain. Trimming removed 2 bases at V and 0 bases at J, with 5 bases between. This CDR3 is 14 amino acids long. Germline lookup yields CDR1 SGHAT and CDR2 FQNNGV. CDR3 in amino acids: CASSLSLSGNTIYF. Written as DNA, the CDR3 is TGTGCCAGCAGCTTATCCCTCTCTGGAAACACCATATATTTT.